This T cell receptor beta chain comes out of a study of blood T cell repertoires in COVID-19. Across the study: Donors in the United States, Italy and Spain gave samples during acute or convalescent COVID-19.

The V gene end was trimmed by 0 bases and the J gene end by 5 bases; junction bases not matched to a gene: 15. The CDR3 is 19 residues long. Germline V gives CDR1 MNHEY, CDR2 SMNVEV (reference sequence). Original processing notes: Nucleated cell counts were estimated from reference gene primer amplification. Repertoires were generated with immunoSEQ multiplex PCR, while TCRdb's copy carries only in-frame clones and drops some. V, J and clone size were drawn from that table, and D and trimming were deduced from the DNA. The sample yields 150,000 to 200,000 clones, roughly 79% seen once. The source of this sequence is a woman in her 70s with acute or convalescent COVID-19. The sample taken for sequencing was peripheral blood. V gene TRBV27 combines with J gene TRBJ1-2; 10 bases align to TRBD1. Here the CDR3 reads CASSLSFGGVTGGAYGYTF. The CDR3, as DNA: TGTGCCAGCAGTTTATCTTTTGGAGGGGTGACAGGGGGCGCGTATGGCTACACCTTC.